The 14 T cell receptor beta chains reported below all come from one sample, sequenced in a study of blood T cell repertoires in COVID-19. The data were produced by immunoSEQ multiplex PCR, yet TCRdb's version contains in-frame clones alone and is incomplete. This table holds about 73,000 clones, roughly 84% found once. The source material was peripheral blood. These receptors were taken from an older man with active or convalescent COVID-19.

The V call is TRBV7-8, the J call TRBJ1-5, with 8 bases that match TRBD1. J was trimmed by 6 bases and V by 2 bases; bases with no gene match: 9. CDR3 length equals 16 residues. Germline V gene sequence: CDR1 SGHVS, CDR2 FQNEAQ. Written as DNA, the CDR3 is TGTGCCAGCAGCTTAAGTTTGGGACAGGATATTCAGCCCCAGCATTTT. It is translated as CASSLSLGQDIQPQHF.

The chain recombines TRBV5-1 with TRBJ2-3, with a weak D call TRBD1 (6 bases). The CDR3 has 16 residues. Germline loops: CDR1 SGHRS, CDR2 YFSETQ. The germline V and J ends were trimmed by 2 bases and 1 base, with 14 bases remaining between them. The CDR3 nucleotides read TGCGCCAGCAGCTTCGGAGGTCCAGGGGGCACAGATACGCAGTATTTT. It specifies CASSFGGPGGTDTQYF.

The gene calls are TRBV5-8 and TRBJ2-3; 7 nucleotides agree with TRBD1. CDR1 SGHTS and CDR2 YDEGEE come from the germline V gene. The CDR3 covers 16 residues. The junction had 8 bases not matched to a gene; V was cut back by 4 bases and J by 0 bases. In DNA form, the CDR3 reads TGTGCCAGCAGCGGTGGGACAGAACCGAGCACAGATACGCAGTATTTT. It codes for CASSGGTEPSTDTQYF.

The chain combines TRBV6-4 with TRBJ1-6, with 7 bases matching TRBD1. After removal of 8 bases from V and 7 bases from J, the junction contained 5 bases not matched to a gene. Looked up from germline, CDR1 is MRHNA and CDR2 is SNTAGT. The CDR3 is 13 amino acids. The DNA of the CDR3 is TGTGCCAGCGGACAGGAGCGAAATTCACCCCTCCACTTT. Translated: CASGQERNSPLHF.

The chain carries TRBV30 and TRBJ1-5, with 11 bases identical to TRBD1. Germline CDR1 is GTSNPN and CDR2 is SVGIG (reference sequence). With 3 bases clipped from V and 2 bases from J, the junction kept 18 bases outside the gene matches. The CDR3 has 20 amino acids. The CDR3 region is CAWSARTGGFGRLGNQPQHF. For the CDR3, the DNA is TGTGCCTGGAGCGCAAGGACAGGGGGCTTCGGGCGGCTAGGCAATCAGCCCCAGCATTTT.

The chain couples TRBV4-1 to TRBJ2-2; TRBD2 might be the D (6 bases). The CDR3 is made up of 18 amino acids. Germline CDR1 and CDR2: MGHRA and YSYEKL. The V end lost 0 bases, the J end lost 0 bases, and 14 bases lay between the germline ends. In DNA form, the CDR3 reads TGCGCCAGCAGCCAAGATGGAGGGCGGGCTGCGAACACCGGGGAGCTGTTTTTT. This gives the protein CASSQDGGRAANTGELFF.

The chain carries TRBV5-1 and TRBJ2-3; D is unclear. This CDR3 has 12 residues. The germline CDR1 and CDR2 sequences are SGHRS and YFSETQ. With 5 bases removed from V and 3 bases from J, the gap between germline ends came to 7 bases. CDR3 coding DNA: TGCGCCAGCAGAGAGGAAACAGATACGCAGTATTTT. Translated, it gives CASREETDTQYF. Full variable domain (remainder filled in from reference TRBV5-1 and TRBJ2-3): KAGVTQTPRYLIKTRGQQVTLSCSPISGHRSVSWYQQTPGQGLQFLFEYFSETQRNKGNFPGRFSGRQFSNSRSEMNVSTLELGDSALYLCASREETDTQYFGPGTRLTVL.

J is TRBJ2-7 and V is TRBV28, with 9 bases aligning to TRBD1. V was pared by 3 bases and J by 6 bases, with 6 bases of the junction left unmatched. CDR3 size: 14 residues. Per the germline V gene, CDR1 is MDHEN and CDR2 is SYDVKM. CDR3 region: CASSLTQGAAEQYF. As DNA, the CDR3 is TGTGCCAGCAGTTTGACACAGGGGGCGGCCGAGCAGTACTTC.

Concerning this clone: An end of the junction differs from the germline gene, which may be a read error. The same CDR3 is also encoded by other DNA sequences in this sample. The gene calls are TRBV6-5 and TRBJ2-3; TRBD2 might be the D (6 bases). Per germline, CDR1 MNHEY and CDR2 SVGAGI. The CDR3 has 15 residues. This CDR3 reads CASRGGAAGTDTQYF. The CDR3 bases are TGTGCCAGCAGAGGCGGGGCAGCGGGCACAGATACACAGTATTTT.

CDR3 nucleotides: TGTGCCAGTAAAGGAGGTAGGGGACAGGGTATACTAAACACTGAAGCTTTCTTT. Translating gives CASKGGRGQGILNTEAFF. The chain uses TRBV19 and TRBJ1-1; TRBD1 aligns across 9 bases. The germline V gene has CDR1 LNHDA and CDR2 SQIVND (reference sequence). Losses at the gene ends were 7 bases for V and 2 bases for J; bases not matched to a gene: 17. The CDR3 loop spans 18 amino acids.

This clone has just one count. The chain couples TRBV15 to TRBJ1-2; 8 bases map to TRBD1. The CDR3 spans 14 residues. Germline CDR1 LNHNV, CDR2 YYDKDF (reference sequence). Germline trimming cut 0 bases from V and 8 bases from J; bases unmatched to any gene: 5. The CDR3 DNA reads as TGTGCCACCAGCAGAGATCGGGCAGGGGGCGGCTACACCTTC. Translated, it gives CATSRDRAGGGYTF.

The V call is TRBV11-3, the J call TRBJ2-3; D uncertain. Germline V lookup: CDR1 SGHNT, CDR2 YENEEA. This CDR3 contains 14 residues. Trimming shortened V by 1 base and J by 3 bases, and 8 bases separated the two germline ends. The CDR3 DNA follows: TGTGCCAGCAGCTTAGGAGCAGGTACAGATACGCAGTATTTT. Its translation is CASSLGAGTDTQYF.

In this sample, this clone turned up once. V is TRBV18 and J is TRBJ2-7; 11 bases map to TRBD1. Germline trimming cut 2 bases from V and 5 bases from J; bases unmatched to any gene: 2. Germline loops: CDR1 KGHSH, CDR2 LQKENI. The CDR3 extends over 14 amino acids. CDR3 protein: CASSPGTGGDEQYF. For the CDR3, the DNA is TGTGCCAGCTCACCAGGGACAGGGGGTGACGAGCAGTACTTC. The full variable domain, in which reference TRBV18 and TRBJ2-7 provide the parts outside the CDR3, is NAGVMQNPRHLVRRRGQEARLRCSPMKGHSHVYWYRQLPEEGLKFMVYLQKENIIDESGMPKERFSAEFPKEGPSILRIQQVVRGDSAAYFCASSPGTGGDEQYFGPGTRLTVT.

The chain combines TRBV4-1 with TRBJ1-5; D remains unclear. Germline assignment: CDR1 MGHRA and CDR2 YSYEKL. The CDR3 covers 15 residues. V was shortened by 2 bases and J by 7 bases, with 15 bases between the two germline ends. This CDR3 is CASSQTAPLPQPQHF. CDR3 nucleotide sequence: TGCGCCAGCAGCCAAACAGCTCCGCTTCCCCAGCCCCAGCATTTT.